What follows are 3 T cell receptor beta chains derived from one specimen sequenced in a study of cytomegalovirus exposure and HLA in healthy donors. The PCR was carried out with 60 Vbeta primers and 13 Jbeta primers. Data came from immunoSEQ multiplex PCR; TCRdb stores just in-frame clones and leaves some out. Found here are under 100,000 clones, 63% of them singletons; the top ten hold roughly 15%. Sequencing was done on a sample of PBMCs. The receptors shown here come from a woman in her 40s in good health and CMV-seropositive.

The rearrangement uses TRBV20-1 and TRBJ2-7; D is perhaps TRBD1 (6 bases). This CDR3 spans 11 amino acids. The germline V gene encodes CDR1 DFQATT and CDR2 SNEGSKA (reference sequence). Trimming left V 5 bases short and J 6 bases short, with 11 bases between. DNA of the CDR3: TGCAGTGCTCCCGGACAGCTCGAGCAGTACTTC. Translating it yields CSAPGQLEQYF.

CDR3 protein: CASSHYGLAGVNEQFF. In DNA, the CDR3 is TGTGCCAGCAGTCACTATGGACTAGCGGGGGTCAATGAGCAGTTCTTC. The gene calls are TRBV6-4 and TRBJ2-1; 13 nucleotides match TRBD2. CDR1 and CDR2 (germline): MRHNA, SNTAGT. This CDR3 region has 16 residues. V was pared by 5 bases and J by 6 bases, with 7 bases of the junction left unmatched.

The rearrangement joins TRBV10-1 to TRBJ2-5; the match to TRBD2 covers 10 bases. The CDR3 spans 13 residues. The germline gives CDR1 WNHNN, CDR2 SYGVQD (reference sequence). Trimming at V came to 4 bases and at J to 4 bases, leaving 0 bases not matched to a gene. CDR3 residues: CASSGLAGETQYF. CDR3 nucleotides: TGCGCCAGCAGTGGACTAGCGGGAGAGACCCAGTACTTC.